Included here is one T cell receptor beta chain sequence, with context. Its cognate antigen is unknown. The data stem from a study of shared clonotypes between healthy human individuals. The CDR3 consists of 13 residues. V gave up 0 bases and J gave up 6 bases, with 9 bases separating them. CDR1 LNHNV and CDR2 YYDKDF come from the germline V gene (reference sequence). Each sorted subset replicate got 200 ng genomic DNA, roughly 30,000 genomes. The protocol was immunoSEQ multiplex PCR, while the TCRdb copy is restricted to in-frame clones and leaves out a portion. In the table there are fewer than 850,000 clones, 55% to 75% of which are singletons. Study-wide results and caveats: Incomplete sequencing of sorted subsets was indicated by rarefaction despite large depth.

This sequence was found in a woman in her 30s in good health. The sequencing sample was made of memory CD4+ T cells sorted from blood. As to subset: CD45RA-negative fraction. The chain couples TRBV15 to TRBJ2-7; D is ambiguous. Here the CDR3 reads CATSRDTQTEQYF. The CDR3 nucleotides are TGTGCCACCAGCAGAGACACTCAGACCGAGCAGTACTTC.